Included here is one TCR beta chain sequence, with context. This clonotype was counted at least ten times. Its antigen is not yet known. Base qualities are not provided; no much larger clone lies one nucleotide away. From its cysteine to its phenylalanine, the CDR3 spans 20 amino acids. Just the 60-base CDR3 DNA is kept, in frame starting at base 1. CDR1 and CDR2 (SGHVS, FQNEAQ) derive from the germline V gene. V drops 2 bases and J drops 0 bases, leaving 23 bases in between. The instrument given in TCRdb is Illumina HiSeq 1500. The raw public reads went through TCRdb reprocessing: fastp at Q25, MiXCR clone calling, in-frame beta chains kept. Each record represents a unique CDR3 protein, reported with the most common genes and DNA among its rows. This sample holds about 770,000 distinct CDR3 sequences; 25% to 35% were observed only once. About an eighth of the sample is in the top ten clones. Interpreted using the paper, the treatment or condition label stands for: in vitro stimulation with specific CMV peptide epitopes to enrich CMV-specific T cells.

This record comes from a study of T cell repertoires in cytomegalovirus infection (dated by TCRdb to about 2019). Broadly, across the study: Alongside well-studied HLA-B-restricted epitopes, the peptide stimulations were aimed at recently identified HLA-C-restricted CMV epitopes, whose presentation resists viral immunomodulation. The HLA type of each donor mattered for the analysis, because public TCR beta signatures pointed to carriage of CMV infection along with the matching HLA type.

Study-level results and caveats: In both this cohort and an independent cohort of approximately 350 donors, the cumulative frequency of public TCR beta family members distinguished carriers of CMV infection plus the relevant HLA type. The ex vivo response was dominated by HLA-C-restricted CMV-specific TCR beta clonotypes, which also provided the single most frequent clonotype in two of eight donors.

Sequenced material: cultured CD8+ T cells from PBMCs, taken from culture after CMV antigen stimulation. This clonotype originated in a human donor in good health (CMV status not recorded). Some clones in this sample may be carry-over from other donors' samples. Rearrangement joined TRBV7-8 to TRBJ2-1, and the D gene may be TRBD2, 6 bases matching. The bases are TGTGCCAGCAGCTTAAACGAGCCATCGGGCGGGGAAGGCTCCTACAATGAGCAGTTCTTC. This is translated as CASSLNEPSGGEGSYNEQFF.